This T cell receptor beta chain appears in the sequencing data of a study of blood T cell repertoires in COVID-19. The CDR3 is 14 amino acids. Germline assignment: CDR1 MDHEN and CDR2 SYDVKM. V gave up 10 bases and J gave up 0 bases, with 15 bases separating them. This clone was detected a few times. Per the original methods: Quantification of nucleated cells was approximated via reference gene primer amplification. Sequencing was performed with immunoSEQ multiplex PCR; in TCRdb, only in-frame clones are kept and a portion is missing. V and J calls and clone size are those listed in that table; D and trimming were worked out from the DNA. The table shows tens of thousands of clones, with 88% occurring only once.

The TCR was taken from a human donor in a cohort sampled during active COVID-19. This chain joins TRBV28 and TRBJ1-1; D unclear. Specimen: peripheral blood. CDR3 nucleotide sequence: TGTGCCACCTACATGCGGCCAGTGAACACTGAAGCTTTCTTT. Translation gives CATYMRPVNTEAFF.